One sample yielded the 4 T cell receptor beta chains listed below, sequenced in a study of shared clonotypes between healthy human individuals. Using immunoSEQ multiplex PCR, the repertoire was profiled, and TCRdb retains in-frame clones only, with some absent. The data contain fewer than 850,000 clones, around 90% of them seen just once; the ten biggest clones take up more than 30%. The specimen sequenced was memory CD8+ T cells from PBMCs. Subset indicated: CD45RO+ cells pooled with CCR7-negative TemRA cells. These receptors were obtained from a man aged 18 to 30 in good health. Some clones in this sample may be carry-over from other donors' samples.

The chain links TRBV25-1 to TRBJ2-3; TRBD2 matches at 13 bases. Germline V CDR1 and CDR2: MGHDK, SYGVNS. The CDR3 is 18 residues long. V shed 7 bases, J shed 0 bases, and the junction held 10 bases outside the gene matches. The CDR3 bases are TGTGCCAGCACCCTTCCGGGACTAGCGGGAACAAGCACAGATACGCAGTATTTT. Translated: CASTLPGLAGTSTDTQYF.

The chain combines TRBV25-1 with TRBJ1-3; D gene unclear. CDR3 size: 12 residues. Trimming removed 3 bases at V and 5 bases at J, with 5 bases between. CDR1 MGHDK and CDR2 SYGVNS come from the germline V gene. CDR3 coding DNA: TGTGCCAGCAGTGAGGTGCGAAACACCATATATTTT. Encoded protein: CASSEVRNTIYF.

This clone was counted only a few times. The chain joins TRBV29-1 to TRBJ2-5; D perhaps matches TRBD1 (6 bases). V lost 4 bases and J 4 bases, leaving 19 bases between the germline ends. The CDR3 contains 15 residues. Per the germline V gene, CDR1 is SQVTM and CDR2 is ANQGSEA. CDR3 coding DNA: TGCAGCGTTGGAAGGCAGGGGCGTCCAGGAGAGACCCAGTACTTC. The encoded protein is CSVGRQGRPGETQYF.

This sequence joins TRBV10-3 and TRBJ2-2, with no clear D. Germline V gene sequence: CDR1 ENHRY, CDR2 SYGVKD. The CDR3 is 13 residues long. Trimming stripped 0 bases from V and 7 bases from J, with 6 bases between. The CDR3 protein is CAISESSNGELFF. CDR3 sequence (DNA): TGTGCCATCAGTGAGTCGTCGAACGGGGAGCTGTTTTTT.